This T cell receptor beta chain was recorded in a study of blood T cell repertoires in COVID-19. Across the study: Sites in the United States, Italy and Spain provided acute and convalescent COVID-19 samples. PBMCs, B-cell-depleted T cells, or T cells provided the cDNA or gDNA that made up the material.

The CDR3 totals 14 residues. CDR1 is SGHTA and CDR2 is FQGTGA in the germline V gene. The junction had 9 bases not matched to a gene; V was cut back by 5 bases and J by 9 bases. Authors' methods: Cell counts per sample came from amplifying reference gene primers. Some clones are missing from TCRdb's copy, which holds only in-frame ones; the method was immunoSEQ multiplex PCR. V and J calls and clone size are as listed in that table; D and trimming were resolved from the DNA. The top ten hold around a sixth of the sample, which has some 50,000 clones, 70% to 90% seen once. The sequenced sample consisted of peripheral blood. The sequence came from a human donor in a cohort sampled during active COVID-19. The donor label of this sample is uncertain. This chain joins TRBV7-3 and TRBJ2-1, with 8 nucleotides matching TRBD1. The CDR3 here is CASSPLGQVGEQFF. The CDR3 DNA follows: TGTGCCAGCAGCCCGCTGGGACAGGTTGGTGAGCAGTTCTTC.